This is a list of T cell receptor beta chains from one sample in a study of CD8 T cells in Susac syndrome. TCRdb reanalysed the immunoSEQ multiplex PCR reads using MiXCR and keeps one entry per CDR3 protein. Of about 140,000 distinct CDR3 sequences in the sample, 95% were seen once. The sequenced sample was CD4+ T cells from PBMCs. These receptors originate from a human donor with Susac syndrome. Each CDR3 is given with its conserved first and last residue.

cdr3_aa: CASSFRLNTGELFF
v_call: TRBV7-9

cdr3_aa: CAEGQMNTEAFF
v_call: TRBV30

cdr3_aa: CSASGITDTQYF
v_call: TRBV20-1

cdr3_aa: CASSATQGVQYF
v_call: TRBV2

cdr3_aa: CATSDPRPYAKETQYF
v_call: TRBV24-1

cdr3_aa: CASSQVGGIGGAKTQYF
v_call: TRBV3-1

cdr3_aa: CSAPQSTPEAFF
v_call: TRBV20-1

cdr3_aa: CASSLRALNTEAFF
v_call: TRBV28

cdr3_aa: CASSLFMNTEAFF
v_call: TRBV7-3

cdr3_aa: CASSQPGRVNEKLFF
v_call: TRBV5-8

cdr3_aa: CASRGRQGRISGANVLTF
v_call: TRBV28

cdr3_aa: CAWSGSGPKLFF
v_call: TRBV30

cdr3_aa: CASSLGGRSYNEQFF
v_call: TRBV11-2

cdr3_aa: CASRGWGRDGYTF
v_call: TRBV5-4

cdr3_aa: CASMAGRVGGSPLHF
v_call: TRBV3-1

cdr3_aa: CSARPWGENGEQYF
v_call: TRBV20-1

cdr3_aa: CAWRFEPLKAEQFF
v_call: TRBV30

cdr3_aa: CASSSGGLDEQYF
v_call: TRBV28

cdr3_aa: CASRERDRHTGELFF
v_call: TRBV6-6

cdr3_aa: CASSLGTIGGIYNEQFF
v_call: TRBV5-1

cdr3_aa: CASSYGTRSYEQYF
v_call: TRBV2

cdr3_aa: CTSSRLSYEQYF
v_call: TRBV1

cdr3_aa: CASSPPNRKASVGGELFF
v_call: TRBV18

cdr3_aa: CAWSTAGGNTGELFF
v_call: TRBV30

cdr3_aa: CASSLDSGTEAFF
v_call: TRBV7-3

cdr3_aa: CASSQEGSGQPQHF
v_call: TRBV4-1

cdr3_aa: CASSHGTGSEQFF
v_call: TRBV6-4

cdr3_aa: CSVGRTSTGETQYF
v_call: TRBV29-1

cdr3_aa: CASSLVNNEQFF
v_call: TRBV11-2

cdr3_aa: CASSVGTIPSTDTQYF
v_call: TRBV9

cdr3_aa: CSVVGTSTGHEQYF
v_call: TRBV29-1

cdr3_aa: CASSLTSGGGSDTQYF
v_call: TRBV28

cdr3_aa: CSARRDHSYEQYF
v_call: TRBV20-1

cdr3_aa: CASSDREYYGYTF
v_call: TRBV6-2/TRBV6-3

cdr3_aa: CATSRDNSIGVPQHF
v_call: TRBV15

cdr3_aa: CASSLGKVYEQYF
v_call: TRBV28

cdr3_aa: CASSLSSPLNYEQFF
v_call: TRBV12-3/TRBV12-4

cdr3_aa: CASSLGTLGEQFF
v_call: TRBV5-1

cdr3_aa: CASSLNGRTDTQYF
v_call: TRBV7-9

cdr3_aa: CASSVRTGNAGELFF
v_call: TRBV9

cdr3_aa: CASTDSRNTEAFF
v_call: TRBV5-1

cdr3_aa: CASSQEVRRNEQFF
v_call: TRBV4-1

cdr3_aa: CASSLERTAAGYTF
v_call: TRBV18

cdr3_aa: CASSRRTSPDYEQYF
v_call: TRBV7-9

cdr3_aa: CASRQGVGGAIGNYGYTF
v_call: TRBV7-9

cdr3_aa: CASSRRGTGQETQYF
v_call: TRBV9

cdr3_aa: CASTLNPRGTYEQYF
v_call: TRBV6-5

cdr3_aa: CAWASGSSYEQYF
v_call: TRBV30

cdr3_aa: CSARGTYRNNEQFF
v_call: TRBV20-1